A single sample gave rise to the 7 T cell receptor beta chains below, sequenced in a study of shared clonotypes between healthy human individuals. Generated by immunoSEQ multiplex PCR, the TCRdb table keeps only in-frame clones and is missing some. The data show more than 900,000 clones, more than 75% seen once. The sequencing sample was made of memory CD4+ T cells from PBMCs. The subset denotes: CD45RA-negative fraction. These receptors all stem from a young man in good health. Some clones in this sample may be carry-over from other donors' samples.

This rearrangement joins TRBV7-9 to TRBJ2-4, with D uncertain. Trimming cost V 4 bases and J 6 bases, with 10 bases left between them. In germline, CDR1 is SEHNR, CDR2 FQNEAQ (reference sequence). The CDR3 spans 13 residues. The CDR3 DNA follows: TGTGCCAGCAGCTCTGAGGTCCTAAACATTCAGTACTTC. It codes for CASSSEVLNIQYF.

The chain recombines TRBV2 with TRBJ1-4; unclear D gene. V lost 1 base and J lost 6, with 6 bases in between. Germline values: CDR1 SNHLY, CDR2 FYNNEI. The CDR3 is 13 residues long. CDR3 nucleotide sequence: TGTGCCAGCAGTGAAGAAATGGATGAAAAACTGTTTTTT. It encodes CASSEEMDEKLFF. The full variable domain, in which reference TRBV2 and TRBJ1-4 provide the parts outside the CDR3, is EPEVTQTPSHQVTQMGQEVILRCVPISNHLYFYWYRQILGQKVEFLVSFYNNEISEKSEIFDDQFSVERPDGSNFTLKIRSTKLEDSAMYFCASSEEMDEKLFFGSGTQLSVL.

This chain links TRBV6-6 with TRBJ1-3; a possible D gene is TRBD1 (6 bases). Germline CDR1 MNHNY, CDR2 SVGAGI (reference sequence). Trimming removed 5 bases at V and 0 bases at J, with 11 bases between. The CDR3 is 15 amino acids. The CDR3 DNA is TGTGCCAGCAGTACTAGGGACACCTCTGGAAACACCATATATTTT. Translation: CASSTRDTSGNTIYF.

The V call is TRBV18, the J call TRBJ2-7; D uncertain. There are 14 residues in the CDR3. Trimming removed 0 bases at V and 2 bases at J, with 8 bases between. Germline CDR1 is KGHSH and CDR2 is LQKENI. CDR3 residues: CASSPPAKPYEQYF. The CDR3 DNA follows: TGTGCCAGCTCACCACCGGCAAAACCCTACGAGCAGTACTTC. Based on the CDR3 plus reference TRBV18 and TRBJ2-7, the full variable domain is NAGVMQNPRHLVRRRGQEARLRCSPMKGHSHVYWYRQLPEEGLKFMVYLQKENIIDESGMPKERFSAEFPKEGPSILRIQQVVRGDSAAYFCASSPPAKPYEQYFGPGTRLTVT.

The chain has TRBV29-1 and TRBJ1-1; the D gene is possibly TRBD1 (6 bases). Germline CDR1 is SQVTM and CDR2 is ANQGSEA. V lost 4 bases to trimming and J lost 0 bases, with 12 bases between them. The CDR3 length is 14 residues. The CDR3 here is CSVGAGALNTEAFF. Here the CDR3 DNA reads TGCAGCGTTGGTGCGGGGGCCTTGAACACTGAAGCTTTCTTT. The full variable domain, in which reference TRBV29-1 and TRBJ1-1 provide the parts outside the CDR3, is SAVISQKPSRDICQRGTSLTIQCQVDSQVTMMFWYRQQPGQSLTLIATANQGSEATYESGFVIDKFPISRPNLTFSTLTVSNMSPEDSSIYLCSVGAGALNTEAFFGQGTRLTVV.

The CDR3 region is CAWGLAKSQETQYF. The CDR3 DNA is TGTGCCTGGGGACTAGCGAAGTCTCAAGAGACCCAGTACTTC. The chain combines TRBV30 with TRBJ2-5; 9 bases fit TRBD2. The CDR3 length is 14 residues. The germline CDR1 and CDR2 sequences are GTSNPN and SVGIG (reference sequence). J lost 2 bases, V lost 5 bases, and 6 bases had no gene match.

Concerning this clone: Other DNA sequences in this sample translate to the same CDR3. The gene calls are TRBV9 and TRBJ1-1; D possibly corresponds to TRBD1 (5 bases). V dropped 2 bases and J dropped 1 base, with 12 bases sitting between them. This CDR3 spans 15 amino acids. CDR1 and CDR2 (germline): SGDLS, YYNGEE. The DNA of the CDR3 is TGTGCCAGCAGCGTGCGAACAGGCCGGAACACTGAAGCTTTCTTT. Translated, it gives CASSVRTGRNTEAFF.